The sequence of this T cell receptor (beta chain) was determined in a study of early T cells in non-severe SARS-CoV-2 infection. Study at large: The authors sequenced bulk RNA from unsorted whole blood, leaving chains unpaired.

This clonotype occurred a few times. Individual cDNA molecules carried attached unique molecular identifiers. TCRdb ran MiXCR on the 5' RACE reads and lists one entry per CDR3 protein. The data hold about 61,000 distinct CDR3 sequences, with around 12% observed a single time. The V and J ends lost 5 bases and 6 bases respectively, with 22 bases between them. The CDR3 has 17 residues. Looked up from germline, CDR1 is LGHNT and CDR2 is FRNRAP. This sequence was found in an adult who was a healthcare worker with PCR-confirmed SARS-CoV-2 infection or an uninfected control (not recorded which). The donor label of this sample is uncertain. The material was whole blood, obtained at baseline. The chain is built from TRBV12-5 and TRBJ1-4; D gene uncertain. CDR3 in DNA: TGTGCTAGTGGTACCGGGCCAAGCGGGCCTCAACATGAAAAACTGTTTTTT. Amino acid sequence: CASGTGPSGPQHEKLFF. The full variable domain, its missing parts supplied by reference TRBV12-5 and TRBJ1-4, is DARVTQTPRHKVTEMGQEVTMRCQPILGHNTVFWYRQTMMQGLELLAYFRNRAPLDDSGMPKDRFSAEMPDATLATLKIQPSEPRDSAVYFCASGTGPSGPQHEKLFFGSGTQLSVL.